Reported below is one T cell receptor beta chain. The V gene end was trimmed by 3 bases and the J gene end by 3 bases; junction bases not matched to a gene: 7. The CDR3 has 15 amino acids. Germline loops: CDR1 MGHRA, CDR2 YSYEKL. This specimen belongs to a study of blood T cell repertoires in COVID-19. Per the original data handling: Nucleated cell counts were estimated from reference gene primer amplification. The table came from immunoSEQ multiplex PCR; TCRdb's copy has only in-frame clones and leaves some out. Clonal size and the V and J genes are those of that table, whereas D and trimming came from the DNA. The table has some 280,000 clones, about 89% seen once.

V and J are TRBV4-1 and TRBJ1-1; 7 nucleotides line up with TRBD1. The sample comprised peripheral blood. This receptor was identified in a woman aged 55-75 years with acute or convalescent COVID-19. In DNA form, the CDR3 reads TGCGCCAGCAGCCAGGGGGGACAGAGCCACACTGAAGCTTTCTTT. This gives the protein CASSQGGQSHTEAFF.